Listed here are 23 T cell receptor beta chains from one sample, sequenced in a study of T cells in Graves' hyperthyroidism and ophthalmopathy. Amplified regions were TCR beta CDR3 sequences from RNA transcripts. RT-PCR in the first round (using the HTBI primer set) targeted the TCR CDR3. TCRdb fed the multiplex PCR reads into MiXCR, producing one record per CDR3 protein. In the table there are about 600,000 distinct CDR3 sequences, about 16% of which are singletons. The sample comprised blood. The receptors shown here come from a woman in her thirties or forties with Graves' ophthalmopathy.

This clonotype occurred a few times. This chain joins TRBV6-5 and TRBJ2-7; D is uncertain. V was trimmed by 2 bases and J by 6 bases, leaving 11 bases between them. The CDR3 loop spans 13 amino acids. Germline CDR1 MNHEY, CDR2 SVGAGI. CDR3 region: CASSYDRSTEQYF. The CDR3 DNA is TGTGCCAGCAGTTACGATCGAAGTACCGAGCAGTACTTC.

This clonotype was seen a few times. The rearrangement joins TRBV20-1 to TRBJ1-2; TRBD1 is a possible D gene (5 bases). Germline V gene lookup returns CDR1 DFQATT and CDR2 SNEGSKA (reference sequence). Trimming stripped 6 bases from V and 5 bases from J, with 13 bases between. This CDR3 contains 12 residues. The CDR3 loop is CSASRGYYGYTF. The CDR3 coding sequence is TGCAGTGCCAGTAGGGGATATTATGGCTACACCTTC.

The gene calls are TRBV6-2 or TRBV6-3 and TRBJ2-2; D not resolved. Germline V gives CDR1 MNHEY, CDR2 SVGEGT. Trimming removed 2 bases at V and 1 base at J, with 11 bases between. The CDR3 contains 16 residues. The CDR3 bases are TGTGCCAGCAGTTACCCCCAAAGACAGAACACCGGGGAGCTGTTTTTT. As protein: CASSYPQRQNTGELFF.

This clonotype has ten or more counts. The V and J genes are TRBV3-1 and TRBJ2-5; 11 positions agree with TRBD2. This CDR3 spans 15 amino acids. Germline V gene sequence: CDR1 LGHDT, CDR2 YNNKEL (reference sequence). The ends lost 2 bases at V and 5 bases at J; junction bases unmatched: 4. CDR3 amino acids: CASSQRLAGPETQYF. CDR3 sequence (DNA): TGTGCCAGCAGCCAACGACTAGCGGGACCCGAGACCCAGTACTTC.

This clonotype was counted many times. V usage is TRBV7-8 and J usage is TRBJ1-5, with 9 bases identical to TRBD1. Per the germline V gene, CDR1 is SGHVS and CDR2 is FQNEAQ. CDR3 length: 17 residues. V shed 2 bases, J shed 6 bases, and the junction held 11 bases outside the gene matches. The CDR3: CASSLIPPGQGFQPQHF. The CDR3 coding sequence is TGTGCCAGCAGCTTAATCCCCCCGGGACAGGGCTTTCAGCCCCAGCATTTT. The variable domain in full, with the rest retrieved from reference TRBV7-8 and TRBJ1-5, is GAGVSQSPRYKVAKRGQDVALRCDPISGHVSLFWYQQALGQGPEFLTYFQNEAQLDKSGLPSDRFFAERPEGSVSTLKIQRTQQEDSAVYLCASSLIPPGQGFQPQHFGDGTRLSIL.

This clonotype showed up just a few times. The CDR3 is CAISDRASGGLTDTQYF. In DNA, the CDR3 is TGTGCCATCAGTGATCGGGCTAGCGGGGGTCTCACAGATACGCAGTATTTT. The chain recombines TRBV10-3 with TRBJ2-3, with 10 bases matching TRBD2. V trimming: 3 bases; J trimming: 2 bases; junction bases outside the gene matches: 8. The CDR3 consists of 17 residues. Germline values: CDR1 ENHRY, CDR2 SYGVKD.

This clonotype came up a few times. The V and J genes are TRBV27 and TRBJ1-1, with D possibly being TRBD1 (5 bases). The CDR3 runs 13 residues. Trimming shortened V by 9 bases and J by 7 bases, and 18 bases separated the two germline ends. Germline values: CDR1 MNHEY, CDR2 SMNVEV (reference sequence). The CDR3 nucleotides read TGTGCCAGTTCGGTTGTAAAGGGGAATGAAGCTTTCTTT. Translated: CASSVVKGNEAFF.

The CDR3 is CASSQWSTDTQYF. CDR3 nucleotide sequence: TGTGCCAGCAGCCAATGGAGCACAGATACGCAGTATTTT. The chain links TRBV16 to TRBJ2-3; no firm D call. Trimming cost V 1 base and J 0 bases, with 2 bases left between them. Germline CDR1 and CDR2: KGHSY and FQNENV. The CDR3 is made up of 13 amino acids.

This sequence joins TRBV7-8 and TRBJ1-3; TRBD1 agrees at 9 bases. The CDR3 runs 15 residues. Trimming took 5 bases from V and 2 from J; bases not matched to a gene: 4. Germline V lookup: CDR1 SGHVS, CDR2 FQNEAQ. CDR3 in amino acids: CASSPRTGAGNTIYF. DNA for the CDR3: TGTGCCAGCAGCCCGCGGACAGGGGCTGGAAACACCATATATTTT.

Many counts were recorded for this clonotype. This chain joins TRBV12-3 or TRBV12-4 and TRBJ1-5; the D gene is possibly TRBD1 (6 bases). Between the trimmed V and J ends, which lost 4 bases and 3 bases, there was a span of 10 bases. The CDR3 runs to 14 residues. The CDR3 DNA reads as TGTGCCAGCAGTTACAGGGATACCAATCAGCCCCAGCATTTT. This translates into CASSYRDTNQPQHF.

In this sample, this clonotype turned up many times. The rearrangement links TRBV11-2 to TRBJ2-5, with a weak D call TRBD1 (5 bases). The length of the CDR3 is 16 residues. Looked up from germline, CDR1 is SGHAT and CDR2 is FQNNGV. The V gene lost 1 base and the J gene lost 2 bases, with 14 bases spanning the gap. CDR3 sequence (DNA): TGTGCCAGCAGCTTAGTCACACAGGTTCAACAAGAGACCCAGTACTTC. Translating it yields CASSLVTQVQQETQYF.

This clonotype occurred once. DNA of the CDR3: TGTGCCTGGAGTCTCCAGACAACCTGCTACACCTTC. Translating gives CAWSLQTTCYTF. V is TRBV30 and J is TRBJ1-2; no clear D. The V gene's germline CDR1 is GTSNPN and CDR2 SVGIG (reference sequence). V lost 2 bases and J 9 bases, leaving 13 bases between the germline ends. This CDR3 has 12 residues.

This clonotype was found once. Its ends do not fully match the called genes, so a read error is possible. This sequence joins TRBV6-2 or TRBV6-3 and TRBJ2-2; 10 bases agree with TRBD2. CDR3 length: 15 amino acids. In germline, CDR1 is MNHEY, CDR2 SVGEGT. The CDR3 loop reads CAGRVLAGETGELFF. CDR3 in DNA: TGTGCCGGCAGGGTCCTAGCGGGAGAAACCGGGGAGCTGTTTTTT.

J is TRBJ2-3 and V is TRBV27; the match to TRBD2 covers 13 bases. V was pared by 2 bases and J by 4 bases, with 3 bases of the junction left unmatched. Germline V gives CDR1 MNHEY, CDR2 SMNVEV (reference sequence). The CDR3 sequence is 16 residues long. CDR3 nucleotide sequence: TGTGCCAGCAGTTTAGGACTAGCGGGAGACGCAGATACGCAGTATTTT. Protein product: CASSLGLAGDADTQYF.

DNA for the CDR3: TGCAGCGTTGGACGGACAGGGGGGACAGATACGCAGTATTTT. Residues: CSVGRTGGTDTQYF. This chain joins TRBV29-1 and TRBJ2-3; 10 bases are a match to TRBD1. CDR1 is SQVTM, CDR2 ANQGSEA, per germline. J gave up 3 bases and V 4 bases, and 4 bases lay outside the gene matches. The CDR3 runs 14 residues.

This clonotype was found many times. This chain joins TRBV11-3 and TRBJ2-7, with D possibly matching TRBD2 (6 bases). Germline V lookup: CDR1 SGHNT, CDR2 YENEEA. V was cut by 4 bases and J by 3 bases, with 7 bases left in between. The CDR3 has 12 amino acids. DNA for the CDR3: TGTGCCAGCAGCTCGGGACTCTACGAGCAGTACTTC. Its protein is CASSSGLYEQYF. Full variable domain (outside the CDR3, taken from reference TRBV11-3 and TRBJ2-7): EAGVVQSPRYKIIEKKQPVAFWCNPISGHNTLYWYLQNLGQGPELLIRYENEEAVDDSQLPKDRFSAERLKGVDSTLKIQPAELGDSAVYLCASSSGLYEQYFGPGTRLTVT.

The sample holds a few counts of this clonotype. This rearrangement joins TRBV5-5 to TRBJ1-5; TRBD1 is a possible D gene (6 bases). CDR1 is SGHKS, CDR2 YYEKEE, per germline (reference sequence). The CDR3 totals 15 residues. V lost 5 bases and J lost 0, with 12 bases in between. The CDR3 DNA reads TGTGCCAGCAGTGAACAGGGAAATAGCAATCAGCCCCAGCATTTT. Translation: CASSEQGNSNQPQHF.

Ten or more counts support this clonotype. The rearrangement joins TRBV7-3 to TRBJ2-3; D might be TRBD1 or TRBD2, each matching 5 bases. V was clipped by 4 bases and J by 4 bases, with 12 bases between them. The CDR3 covers 14 residues. Per the germline V gene, CDR1 is SGHTA and CDR2 is FQGTGA. The DNA for the CDR3 is TGTGCCAGCAGCTCCAGAGGGGATGCAGATACGCAGTATTTT. Residues: CASSSRGDADTQYF.

This clonotype occurred many times. Here the CDR3 reads CASSFPTNLRDPGWEQYF. The CDR3 DNA is TGTGCCAGCAGCTTTCCGACCAATCTTCGGGACCCAGGATGGGAGCAGTACTTC. V is TRBV7-9 and J is TRBJ2-7; D may be TRBD1 or TRBD2 (5 bases each). There are 18 residues in the CDR3. The V gene lost 3 bases and the J gene lost 7 bases, with 28 bases spanning the gap. The germline gives CDR1 SEHNR, CDR2 FQNEAQ (reference sequence).

This clonotype appeared many times. This sequence joins TRBV28 and TRBJ2-3; weak D call: TRBD2 (6 bases). This CDR3 spans 14 amino acids. The germline V gene encodes CDR1 MDHEN and CDR2 SYDVKM. V was shortened by 3 bases and J by 4 bases, with 11 bases between the two germline ends. In DNA form, the CDR3 reads TGTGCCAGCAGTTTCGGGGGAGTCGCAGATACGCAGTATTTT. Translating gives CASSFGGVADTQYF.

The J gene is TRBJ2-1, the V gene TRBV12-5, with 12 bases identical to TRBD2. Germline V gene sequence: CDR1 LGHNT, CDR2 FRNRAP. J was trimmed by 5 bases and V by 5 bases; bases with no gene match: 4. CDR3 size: 15 residues. CDR3 nucleotide sequence: TGTGCTAGTGGTCAGACTAGCGGGGGTCACAATGAGCAGTTCTTC. It encodes CASGQTSGGHNEQFF.

This clonotype was seen ten or more times. The chain recombines TRBV11-2 with TRBJ1-1; possible D gene TRBD1, 6 bases. V was cut by 6 bases and J by 1 base, with 9 bases left in between. The CDR3 totals 13 residues. The germline CDR1 and CDR2 sequences are SGHAT and FQNNGV. Written as DNA, the CDR3 is TGTGCCAGCAGGGTACAGGGGAACACTGAAGCTTTCTTT. This codes for CASRVQGNTEAFF.

This chain joins TRBV28 and TRBJ2-7; 12 positions match TRBD2. Germline CDR1 MDHEN, CDR2 SYDVKM. CDR3 size: 14 residues. Trimming took 9 bases from V and 2 from J; bases not matched to a gene: 5. The CDR3 loop reads CASQASGGAYEQYF. In DNA form, the CDR3 reads TGTGCCAGTCAAGCTAGCGGGGGGGCCTACGAGCAGTACTTC.